This T cell receptor beta chain was captured in a study of shared clonotypes between healthy human individuals. Across the study: Researchers assigned three CD4 naive, three CD4 memory, two CD8 naive and one CD8 memory plate to each donor.

Per the original methods: Filtering differed because ImmunoSEQ produced junction-only sequences that carried no quality scores. TCRdb's copy holds only in-frame clones and misses some; the assay was immunoSEQ multiplex PCR. For V, J and clone size, that table is used; D and trimming come from the DNA. This table holds millions of clones, 90% to 95% found once. Naive CD8 cells were CD45RO-negative, positively selected for CCR7, excluding terminally differentiated effector memory CD45RA+ cells. Donors comprised only Caucasian adults living in Nashville, Tennessee. The V gene end was trimmed by 5 bases and the J gene end by 5 bases; junction bases not matched to a gene: 13. CDR1 MNHEY and CDR2 SMNVEV come from the germline V gene (reference sequence). The CDR3 contains 16 residues.

The sequenced material came from naive CD8+ T cells from PBMCs. This clonotype originated in a man aged 18 to 29 in good health. Some clones in this sample may be carry-over from other donors' samples. The rearrangement links TRBV27 to TRBJ2-7, with 9 bases fitting TRBD2. CDR3 sequence reads: CASSPSSGERENEQYF. The CDR3 DNA is TGTGCCAGCAGTCCATCTAGCGGGGAAAGGGAAAACGAGCAGTACTTC.